This T cell receptor beta chain was profiled in a study of identical twins. Broader study findings: Where out-of-frame alpha sequences were twin-shared, they showed excess low generation probability.

This CDR3 has 12 amino acids. Germline V gives CDR1 MNHEY, CDR2 SVGEGT. V shed 7 bases and J shed 5 bases, with 9 bases lying between them. The donor group consisted entirely of healthy Caucasians. TCRdb processed the 5' RACE reads anew with MiXCR; each CDR3 protein has one entry. Among over 600,000 distinct CDR3 sequences listed, less than 25% were seen once. Notes on this clonotype: Its matching antigen is unknown.

This same sample was also taken into another study, of T cells expressing NK-cell markers. That source reports: Most of the eight sequenced donors were classified as HCMV-seropositive, and one was classified as seronegative.

Sequencing input: PBMCs. This chain uses TRBV6-2 or TRBV6-3 with TRBJ2-1, with D hard to call. The sequence was obtained from a woman between 18 and 29 years old in good health. CDR3 coding DNA: TGTGCCAGCACGCGACTGGACAATGAGCAGTTCTTC. Protein: CASTRLDNEQFF.